A selection of T cell receptor beta chains follows, all from one sample in a study of T cell repertoires in cytomegalovirus infection. Via MiXCR, TCRdb re-called the reads, giving one row per CDR3 protein. The sample contains hundreds of thousands of distinct CDR3 sequences, 15% to 20% of which appear only once. The source material was PBMCs. These receptors all stem from a human donor in good health (CMV status not recorded). Some clones in this sample may be carry-over from other donors' samples. CDR3s include the opening cysteine and the closing phenylalanine or tryptophan. A D gene is named only where the DNA matches it firmly. Only part of the rows carry a size: once, few, many, or a class if the clone is expanded.

abundance: many; d_gene: -; j_gene: TRBJ1-3; v_gene: TRBV6-1; CDR3nt: TGTGCCAGCAGTGGGGCAGTTCCCTCTGGAAACACCATATATTTT; CDR3aa: CASSGAVPSGNTIYF
abundance: few; d_gene: -; j_gene: TRBJ1-4; v_gene: TRBV4-3; CDR3nt: TGCGCCAGCAGCCTCCGGGGCACCTCCGACGGATATGAAAAACTGTTTTTT; CDR3aa: CASSLRGTSDGYEKLFF
abundance: -; d_gene: -; j_gene: TRBJ1-6; v_gene: TRBV5-4; CDR3nt: TGTGCCAGCAGCTTGGCCCCGTCAGGCTATAATTCACCCCTCCACTTT; CDR3aa: CASSLAPSGYNSPLHF
abundance: -; d_gene: -; j_gene: TRBJ2-2; v_gene: TRBV19; CDR3nt: TGTGCCAGTAGTATCGGCGTAATTACCGGGGAGCTGTTTTTT; CDR3aa: CASSIGVITGELFF
abundance: -; d_gene: -; j_gene: TRBJ2-5; v_gene: TRBV18; CDR3nt: TGTGCCAGCTCACCACCGGGTCCCTGGACCCAGTACTTC; CDR3aa: CASSPPGPWTQYF
abundance: many; d_gene: TRBD2; j_gene: TRBJ2-3; v_gene: TRBV4-1; CDR3nt: TGCGCCAGCAGCCAAATAATACTAGCGGGGGGTATCACAGATACGCAGTATTTT; CDR3aa: CASSQIILAGGITDTQYF
abundance: many; d_gene: TRBD2; j_gene: TRBJ2-3; v_gene: TRBV6-2/TRBV6-3; CDR3nt: TGTGCCAGCTCGTCGTCTAGCGGGGAGGTAGATACGCAGTATTTT; CDR3aa: CASSSSSGEVDTQYF
abundance: many; d_gene: -; j_gene: TRBJ2-3; v_gene: TRBV7-2; CDR3nt: TGTGCCAGCAGCGAAACTAGCCTGGGGGCAGATACGCAGTATTTT; CDR3aa: CASSETSLGADTQYF
abundance: -; d_gene: TRBD1; j_gene: TRBJ1-4; v_gene: TRBV10-3; CDR3nt: TGTGCCATCAGTGAGGACAGGGGGCGAGATGAAAAACTGTTTTTT; CDR3aa: CAISEDRGRDEKLFF
abundance: few; d_gene: -; j_gene: TRBJ1-5; v_gene: TRBV4-3; CDR3nt: TGCGCCAGCAGCCAAGACACGGCTCAGCCCCAGCATTTT; CDR3aa: CASSQDTAQPQHF
abundance: few; d_gene: -; j_gene: TRBJ2-7; v_gene: TRBV11-3; CDR3nt: TGTGCCAGCAGCCCGGGGGGCCCATACGAGCAGTACTTC; CDR3aa: CASSPGGPYEQYF
abundance: -; d_gene: TRBD1; j_gene: TRBJ2-1; v_gene: TRBV27; CDR3nt: TGTGCCAGCAAAAGGCTGGGACAGACCTACAATGAGCAGTTCTTC; CDR3aa: CASKRLGQTYNEQFF
abundance: -; d_gene: TRBD1; j_gene: TRBJ2-2; v_gene: TRBV15; CDR3nt: TGTGCCACCAGCAGCGACCTGACAGGGTTGTTTACCGGGGAGCTGTTTTTT; CDR3aa: CATSSDLTGLFTGELFF
abundance: many; d_gene: TRBD1; j_gene: TRBJ2-7; v_gene: TRBV5-4; CDR3nt: TGTGCCAGCACCAGGGACAGGACCTACGAGCAGTACTTC; CDR3aa: CASTRDRTYEQYF